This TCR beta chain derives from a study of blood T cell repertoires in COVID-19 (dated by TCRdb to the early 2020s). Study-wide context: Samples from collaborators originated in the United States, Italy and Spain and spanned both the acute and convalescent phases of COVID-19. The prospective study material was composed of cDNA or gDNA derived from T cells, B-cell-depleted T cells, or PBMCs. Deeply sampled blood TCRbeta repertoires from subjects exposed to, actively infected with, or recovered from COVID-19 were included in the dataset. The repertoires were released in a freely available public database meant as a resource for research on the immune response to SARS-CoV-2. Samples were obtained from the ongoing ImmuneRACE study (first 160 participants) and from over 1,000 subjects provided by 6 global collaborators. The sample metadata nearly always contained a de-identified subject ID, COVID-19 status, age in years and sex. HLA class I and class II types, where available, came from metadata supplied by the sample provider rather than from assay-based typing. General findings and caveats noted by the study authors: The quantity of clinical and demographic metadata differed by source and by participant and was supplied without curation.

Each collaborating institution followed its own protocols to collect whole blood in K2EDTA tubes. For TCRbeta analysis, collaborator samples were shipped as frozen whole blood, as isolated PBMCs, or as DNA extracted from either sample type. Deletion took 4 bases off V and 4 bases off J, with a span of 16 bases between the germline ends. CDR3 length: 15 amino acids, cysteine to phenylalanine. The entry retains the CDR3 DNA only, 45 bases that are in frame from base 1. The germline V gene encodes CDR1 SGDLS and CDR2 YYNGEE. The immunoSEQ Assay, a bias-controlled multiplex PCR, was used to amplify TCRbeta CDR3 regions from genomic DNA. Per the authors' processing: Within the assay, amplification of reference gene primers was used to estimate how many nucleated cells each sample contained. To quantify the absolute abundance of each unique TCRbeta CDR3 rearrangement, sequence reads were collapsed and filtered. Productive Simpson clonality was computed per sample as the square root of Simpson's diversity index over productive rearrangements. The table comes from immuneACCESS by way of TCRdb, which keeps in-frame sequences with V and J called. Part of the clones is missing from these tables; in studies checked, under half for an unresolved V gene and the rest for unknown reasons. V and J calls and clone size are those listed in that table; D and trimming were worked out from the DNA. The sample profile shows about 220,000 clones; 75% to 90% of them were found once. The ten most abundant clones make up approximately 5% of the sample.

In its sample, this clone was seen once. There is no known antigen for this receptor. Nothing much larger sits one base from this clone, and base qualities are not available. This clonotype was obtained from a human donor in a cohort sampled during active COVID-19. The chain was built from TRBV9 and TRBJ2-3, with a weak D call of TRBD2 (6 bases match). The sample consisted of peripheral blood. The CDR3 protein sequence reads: CASSLFGRGADTQYF. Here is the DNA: TGTGCCAGCAGCCTCTTCGGGAGAGGCGCAGATACGCAGTATTTT. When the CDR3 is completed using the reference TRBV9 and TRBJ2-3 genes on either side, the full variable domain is DSGVTQTPKHLITATGQRVTLRCSPRSGDLSVYWYQQSLDQGLQFLIQYYNGEERAKGNILERFSAQQFPDLHSELNLSSLELGDSALYFCASSLFGRGADTQYFGPGTRLTVL.